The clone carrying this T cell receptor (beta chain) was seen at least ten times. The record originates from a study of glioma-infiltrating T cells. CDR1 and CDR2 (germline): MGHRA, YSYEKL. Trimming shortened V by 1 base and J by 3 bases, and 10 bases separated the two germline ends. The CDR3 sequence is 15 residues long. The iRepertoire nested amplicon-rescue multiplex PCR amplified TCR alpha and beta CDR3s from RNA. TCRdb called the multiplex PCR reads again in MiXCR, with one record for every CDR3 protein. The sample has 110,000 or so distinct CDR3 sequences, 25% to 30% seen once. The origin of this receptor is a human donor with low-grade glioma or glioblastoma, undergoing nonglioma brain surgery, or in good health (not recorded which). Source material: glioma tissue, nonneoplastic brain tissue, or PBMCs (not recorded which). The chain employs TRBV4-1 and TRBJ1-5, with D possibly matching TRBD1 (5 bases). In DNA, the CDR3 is TGCGCCAGCAGCCAAGGAGGAGGGGACAATCAGCCCCAGCATTTT. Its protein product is CASSQGGGDNQPQHF.